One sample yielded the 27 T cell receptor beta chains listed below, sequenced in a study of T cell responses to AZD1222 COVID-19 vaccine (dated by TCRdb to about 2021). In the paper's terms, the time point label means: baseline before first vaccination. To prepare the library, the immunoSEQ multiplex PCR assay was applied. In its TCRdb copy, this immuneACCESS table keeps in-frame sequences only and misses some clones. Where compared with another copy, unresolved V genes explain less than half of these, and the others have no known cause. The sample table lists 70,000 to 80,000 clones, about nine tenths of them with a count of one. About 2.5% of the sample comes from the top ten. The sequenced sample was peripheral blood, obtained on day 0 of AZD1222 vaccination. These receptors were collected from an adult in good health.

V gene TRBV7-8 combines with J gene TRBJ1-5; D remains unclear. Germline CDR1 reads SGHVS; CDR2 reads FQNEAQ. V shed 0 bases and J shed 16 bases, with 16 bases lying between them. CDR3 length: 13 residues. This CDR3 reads CASSLAVQDARHF. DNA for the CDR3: TGTGCCAGCAGCTTAGCGGTCCAGGACGCTCGTCATTTT. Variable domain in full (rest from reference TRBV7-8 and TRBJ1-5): GAGVSQSPRYKVAKRGQDVALRCDPISGHVSLFWYQQALGQGPEFLTYFQNEAQLDKSGLPSDRFFAERPEGSVSTLKIQRTQQEDSAVYLCASSLAVQDARHFGDGTRLSIL.

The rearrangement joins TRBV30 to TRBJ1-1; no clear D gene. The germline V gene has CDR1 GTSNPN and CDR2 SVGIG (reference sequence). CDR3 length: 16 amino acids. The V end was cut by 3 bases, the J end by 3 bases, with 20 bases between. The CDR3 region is CAWRTLSGFVDTEAFF. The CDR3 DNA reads TGTGCCTGGAGAACCCTGAGTGGGTTTGTTGACACTGAAGCTTTCTTT.

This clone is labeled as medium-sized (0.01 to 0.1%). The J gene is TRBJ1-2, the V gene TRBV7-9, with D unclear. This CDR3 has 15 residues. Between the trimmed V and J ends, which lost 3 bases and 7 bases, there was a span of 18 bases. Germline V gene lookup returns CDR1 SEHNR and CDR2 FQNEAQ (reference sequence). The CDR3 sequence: CASSLSAAGESGYTF. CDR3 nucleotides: TGTGCCAGCAGCTTGAGCGCTGCCGGCGAGAGTGGCTACACCTTC.

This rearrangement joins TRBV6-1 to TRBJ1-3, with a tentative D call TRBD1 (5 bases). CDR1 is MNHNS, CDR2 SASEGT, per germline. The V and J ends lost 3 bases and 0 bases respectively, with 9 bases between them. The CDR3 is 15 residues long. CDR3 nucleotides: TGTGCCAGCAGTGACCAGGGCGGCTCTGGAAACACCATATATTTT. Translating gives CASSDQGGSGNTIYF.

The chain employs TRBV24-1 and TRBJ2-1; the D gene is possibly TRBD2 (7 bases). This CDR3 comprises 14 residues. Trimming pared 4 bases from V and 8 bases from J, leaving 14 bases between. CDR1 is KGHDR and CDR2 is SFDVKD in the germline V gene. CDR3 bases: TGTGCCACCAGTGAGGGGGCGGGGGTCGATGAGCAGTTCTTC. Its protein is CATSEGAGVDEQFF.

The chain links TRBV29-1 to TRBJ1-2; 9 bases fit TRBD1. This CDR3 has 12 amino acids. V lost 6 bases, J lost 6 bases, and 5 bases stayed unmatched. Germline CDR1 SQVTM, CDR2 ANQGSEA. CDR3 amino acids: CSVVQGADGYTF. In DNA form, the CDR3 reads TGCAGCGTGGTACAGGGGGCAGATGGCTACACCTTC.

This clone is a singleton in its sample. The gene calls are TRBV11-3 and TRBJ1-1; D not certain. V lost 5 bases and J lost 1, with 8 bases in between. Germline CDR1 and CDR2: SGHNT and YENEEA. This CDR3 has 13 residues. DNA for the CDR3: TGTGCCAGCAGCCGACGAGAGAACACTGAAGCTTTCTTT. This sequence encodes CASSRRENTEAFF.

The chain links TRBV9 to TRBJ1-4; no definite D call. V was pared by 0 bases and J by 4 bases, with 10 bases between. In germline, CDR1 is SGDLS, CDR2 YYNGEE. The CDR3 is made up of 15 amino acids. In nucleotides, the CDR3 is TGTGCCAGCAGCGTAGGGGCATCTAATAATGAAAAACTGTTTTTT. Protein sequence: CASSVGASNNEKLFF.

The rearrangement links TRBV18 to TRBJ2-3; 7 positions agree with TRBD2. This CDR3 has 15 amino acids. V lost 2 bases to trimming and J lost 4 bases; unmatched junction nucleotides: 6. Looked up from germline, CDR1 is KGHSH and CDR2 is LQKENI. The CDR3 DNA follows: TGTGCCAGCTCACCATCGAGCGGGGTCGCAGATACGCAGTATTTT. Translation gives CASSPSSGVADTQYF.

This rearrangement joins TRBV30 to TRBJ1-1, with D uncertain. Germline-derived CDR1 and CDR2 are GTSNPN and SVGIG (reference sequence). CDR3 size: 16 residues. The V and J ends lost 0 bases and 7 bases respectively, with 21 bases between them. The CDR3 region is CAWSVHRTAVSIEAFF. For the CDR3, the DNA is TGTGCCTGGAGTGTCCATCGGACCGCGGTTAGTATTGAAGCTTTCTTT.

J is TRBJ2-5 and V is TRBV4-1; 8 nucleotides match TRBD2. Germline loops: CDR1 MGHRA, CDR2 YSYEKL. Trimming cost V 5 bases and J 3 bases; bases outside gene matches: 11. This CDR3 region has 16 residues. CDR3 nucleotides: TGCGCCAGCAGCGAAACGACTAGCGATAAGGAAGAGACCCAGTACTTC. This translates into CASSETTSDKEETQYF.

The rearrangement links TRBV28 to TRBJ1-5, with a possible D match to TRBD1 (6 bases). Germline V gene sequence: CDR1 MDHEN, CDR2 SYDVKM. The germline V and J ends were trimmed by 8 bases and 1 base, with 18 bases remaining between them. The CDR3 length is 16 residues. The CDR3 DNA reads TGTGCCAGCTGGGGGGCTGCTTTTATAAGCAATCAGCCCCAGCATTTT. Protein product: CASWGAAFISNQPQHF.

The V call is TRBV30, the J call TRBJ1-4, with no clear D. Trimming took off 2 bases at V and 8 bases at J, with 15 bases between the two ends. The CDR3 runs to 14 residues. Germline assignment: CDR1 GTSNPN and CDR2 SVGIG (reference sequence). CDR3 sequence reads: CAWSLWSREEKLFF. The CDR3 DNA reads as TGTGCCTGGAGTCTTTGGAGCCGCGAGGAAAAACTGTTTTTT.

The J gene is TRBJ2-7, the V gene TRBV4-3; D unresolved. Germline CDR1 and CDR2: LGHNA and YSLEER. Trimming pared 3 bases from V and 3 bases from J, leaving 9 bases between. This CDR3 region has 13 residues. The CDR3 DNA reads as TGCGCCAGCAGCCAGGCTCGGTTCTACGAGCAGTACTTC. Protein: CASSQARFYEQYF.

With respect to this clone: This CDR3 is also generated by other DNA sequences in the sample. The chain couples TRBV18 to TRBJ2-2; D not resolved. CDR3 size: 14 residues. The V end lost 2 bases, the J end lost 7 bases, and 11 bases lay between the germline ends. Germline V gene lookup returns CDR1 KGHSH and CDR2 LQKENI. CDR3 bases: TGTGCCAGCTCACCAGGTACCGGGCGCGGGGAGCTGTTTTTT. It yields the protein CASSPGTGRGELFF.

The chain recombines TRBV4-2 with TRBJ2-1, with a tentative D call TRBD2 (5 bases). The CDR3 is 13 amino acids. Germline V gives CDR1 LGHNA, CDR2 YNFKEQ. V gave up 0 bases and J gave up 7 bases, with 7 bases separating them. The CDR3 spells CASSQDSGNEQFF. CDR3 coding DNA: TGTGCCAGCAGCCAAGATTCGGGGAATGAGCAGTTCTTC.

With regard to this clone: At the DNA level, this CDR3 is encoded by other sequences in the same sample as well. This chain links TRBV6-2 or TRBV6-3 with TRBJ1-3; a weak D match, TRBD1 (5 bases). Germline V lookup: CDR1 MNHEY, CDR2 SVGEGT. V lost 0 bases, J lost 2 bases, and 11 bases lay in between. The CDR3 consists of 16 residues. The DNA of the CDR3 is TGTGCCAGCAGTTACTCGAAGGCGACAGCTGGAAACACCATATATTTT. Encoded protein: CASSYSKATAGNTIYF.

In nucleotides, the CDR3 is TGTGCCAGTAGTATAGATTACAGGGGGCGAACTGAAGCTTTCTTT. The encoded protein is CASSIDYRGRTEAFF. V usage is TRBV19 and J usage is TRBJ1-1; 9 bases agree with TRBD1. Germline trimming cut 0 bases from V and 5 bases from J; bases unmatched to any gene: 4. The CDR3 has 15 amino acids. CDR1 is LNHDA, CDR2 SQIVND, per germline (reference sequence).

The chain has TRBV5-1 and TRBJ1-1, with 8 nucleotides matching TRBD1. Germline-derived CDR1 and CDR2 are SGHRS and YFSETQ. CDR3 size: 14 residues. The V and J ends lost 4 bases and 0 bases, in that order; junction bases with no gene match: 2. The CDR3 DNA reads TGCGCCAGCAGCCCGACAGGGGTGAACACTGAAGCTTTCTTT. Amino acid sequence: CASSPTGVNTEAFF.

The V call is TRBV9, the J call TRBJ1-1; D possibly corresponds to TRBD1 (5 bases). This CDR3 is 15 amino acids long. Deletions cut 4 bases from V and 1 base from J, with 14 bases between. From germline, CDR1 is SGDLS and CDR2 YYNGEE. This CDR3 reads CASSPDQGGNTEAFF. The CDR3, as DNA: TGTGCCAGCAGCCCCGACCAGGGAGGGAACACTGAAGCTTTCTTT.

The CDR3 loop is CASSLVGQGSGNTIYF. CDR3 nucleotides: TGCGCCAGCAGCTTGGTGGGACAGGGCTCTGGAAACACCATATATTTT. J is TRBJ1-3 and V is TRBV5-1; 9 bases are shared with TRBD1. With 0 bases clipped from V and 0 bases from J, the junction kept 1 base outside the gene matches. CDR1 SGHRS and CDR2 YFSETQ come from the germline V gene. This CDR3 has 16 amino acids.

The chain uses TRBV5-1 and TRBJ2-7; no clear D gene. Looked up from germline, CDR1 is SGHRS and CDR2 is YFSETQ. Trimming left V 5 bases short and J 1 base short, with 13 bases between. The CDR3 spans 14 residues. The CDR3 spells CASSSMAPSYEQYF. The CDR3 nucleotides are TGCGCCAGCAGTTCTATGGCGCCGTCCTACGAGCAGTACTTC.

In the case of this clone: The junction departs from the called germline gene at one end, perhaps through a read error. CDR3 amino acids: CASSQFFSPGQGILF. The DNA of the CDR3 is TGCGCCAGCAGCCAGTTTTTTTCTCCGGGACAGGGTATCCTCTTC. The chain links TRBV4-1 to TRBJ2-1; 9 positions match TRBD1. CDR3 length: 15 residues. CDR1 MGHRA and CDR2 YSYEKL come from the germline V gene.

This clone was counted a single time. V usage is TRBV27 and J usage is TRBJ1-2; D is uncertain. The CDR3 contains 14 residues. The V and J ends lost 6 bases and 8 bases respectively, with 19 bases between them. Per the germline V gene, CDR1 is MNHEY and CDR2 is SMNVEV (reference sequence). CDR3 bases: TGTGCCAGCAGCCTAAATTTTCCGACGGGAGGCTACACCTTC. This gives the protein CASSLNFPTGGYTF.

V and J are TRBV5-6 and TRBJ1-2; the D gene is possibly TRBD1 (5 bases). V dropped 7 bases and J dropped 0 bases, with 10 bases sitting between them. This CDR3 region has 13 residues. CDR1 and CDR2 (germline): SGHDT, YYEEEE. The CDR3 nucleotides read TGTGCCAGCTTAATGACAGCTAACTATGGCTACACCTTC. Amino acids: CASLMTANYGYTF. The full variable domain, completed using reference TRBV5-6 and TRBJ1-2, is DAGVTQSPTHLIKTRGQQVTLRCSPKSGHDTVSWYQQALGQGPQFIFQYYEEEERQRGNFPDRFSGHQFPNYSSELNVNALLLGDSALYLCASLMTANYGYTFGSGTRLTVV.

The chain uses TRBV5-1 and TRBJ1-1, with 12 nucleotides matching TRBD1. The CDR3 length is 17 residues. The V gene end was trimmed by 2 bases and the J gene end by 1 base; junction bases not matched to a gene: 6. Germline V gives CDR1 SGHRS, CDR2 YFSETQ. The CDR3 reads CASSFGTGGARNTEAFF. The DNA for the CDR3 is TGCGCCAGCAGCTTTGGGACAGGGGGCGCGAGGAACACTGAAGCTTTCTTT.

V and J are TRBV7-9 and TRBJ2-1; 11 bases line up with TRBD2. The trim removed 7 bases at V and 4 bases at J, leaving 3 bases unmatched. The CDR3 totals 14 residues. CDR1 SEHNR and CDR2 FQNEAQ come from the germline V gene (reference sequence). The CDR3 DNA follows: TGTGCCAGCAAGGGACTAGCGGAATACAATGAGCAGTTCTTC. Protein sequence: CASKGLAEYNEQFF.